One and the same sample provided the 24 T cell receptor beta chains below, sequenced in a study of T-cell memory formation after mild COVID-19. TCRdb fed the 5' RACE reads into MiXCR, producing one record per CDR3 protein. The data show fewer than 300,000 distinct CDR3 sequences, with more than 15% seen just once and more than 20% held by the top ten. Input material: PBMCs or a T cell subset sorted from them (not recorded which). All receptors derive from a man aged 18 to 35 who had mild COVID-19 (a few samples of this study predate the infection). Cell type and time point are not known.

This clonotype was counted only a few times. V gene TRBV5-1 combines with J gene TRBJ2-1; the D call may be TRBD1 or TRBD2 (5 bases each). V lost 6 bases and J 5 bases, leaving 18 bases between the germline ends. This CDR3 is built from 15 residues. In germline, CDR1 is SGHRS, CDR2 YFSETQ. CDR3 nucleotides: TGCGCCAGCACCCGCACGTTTAGGGGAGACAATGAGCAGTTCTTC. This gives the protein CASTRTFRGDNEQFF. Based on the CDR3 plus reference TRBV5-1 and TRBJ2-1, the full variable domain is KAGVTQTPRYLIKTRGQQVTLSCSPISGHRSVSWYQQTPGQGLQFLFEYFSETQRNKGNFPGRFSGRQFSNSRSEMNVSTLELGDSALYLCASTRTFRGDNEQFFGPGTRLTVL.

This clonotype was seen a few times. The chain recombines TRBV6-2 or TRBV6-3 with TRBJ2-3, with D perhaps matching TRBD1 (6 bases). The V end was cut by 7 bases, the J end by 7 bases, with 12 bases between. The CDR3 totals 12 residues. Germline V gene data show CDR1 as MNHEY and CDR2 as SVGEGT. The CDR3 sequence: CASTSGANTQYF. In nucleotides, the CDR3 is TGTGCCAGCACCTCAGGGGCTAATACGCAGTATTTT.

The genes are TRBV4-1 and TRBJ2-2; D is unresolved. Germline V gene sequence: CDR1 MGHRA, CDR2 YSYEKL. The CDR3 consists of 12 residues. Trimming took off 3 bases at V and 10 bases at J, with 9 bases between the two ends. The CDR3 DNA reads TGCGCCAGCAGCCATGACTCCCCGGAGCTGTTTTTT. Protein: CASSHDSPELFF.

The genes are TRBV20-1 and TRBJ2-5; 10 bases align to TRBD2. The J call may be wrong; the DNA end is better matched by TRBJ2-1. Germline V gene lookup returns CDR1 DFQATT and CDR2 SNEGSKA (reference sequence). This CDR3 has 17 amino acids. The CDR3 here is CSARVPLAGDLQETQFF. For the CDR3, the DNA is TGCAGTGCTAGAGTACCCCTAGCGGGAGACTTGCAAGAGACCCAGTTCTTC.

The V gene is TRBV2, the J gene TRBJ2-2; weak D call: TRBD2 (7 bases). Germline V lookup: CDR1 SNHLY, CDR2 FYNNEI. Trimming stripped 9 bases from V and 5 bases from J, with 16 bases between. This CDR3 spans 14 amino acids. The CDR3 protein is CAREGGVKTGELFF. The DNA of the CDR3 is TGTGCCAGGGAAGGGGGGGTGAAGACCGGGGAGCTGTTTTTT.

This rearrangement joins TRBV7-9 to TRBJ2-7, with D uncertain. The CDR3 contains 12 residues. The V gene's germline CDR1 is SEHNR and CDR2 FQNEAQ (reference sequence). The V gene lost 5 bases and the J gene lost 5 bases, with 10 bases spanning the gap. The CDR3 DNA is TGTGCCAGCAGCGTGGGCAGCGACGAGCAGTACGTC. Translating it yields CASSVGSDEQYV.

This chain uses TRBV4-1 with TRBJ1-2; 10 bases fit TRBD1. The CDR3 runs to 17 residues. Germline CDR1 is MGHRA and CDR2 is YSYEKL. V shed 1 base and J 3 bases; nucleotides not matched to a gene: 8. CDR3 sequence reads: CASSQGGDRGSDYGYTF. CDR3 bases: TGCGCCAGCAGCCAAGGGGGGGACAGGGGATCGGACTATGGCTACACCTTC.

This clonotype was recorded a few times. The V call is TRBV5-4, the J call TRBJ2-7; D unclear. From germline, CDR1 is SGHNT and CDR2 YYREEE (reference sequence). The CDR3 totals 13 residues. V lost 0 bases, J lost 4 bases, and 8 bases lay in between. CDR3 sequence: CASSLGSAYEQYV. For the CDR3, the DNA is TGTGCCAGCAGCTTGGGCTCGGCTTACGAGCAGTACGTC.

The chain couples TRBV3-1 to TRBJ2-3; D possibly corresponds to TRBD1 (5 bases). V lost 2 bases and J lost 3, with 21 bases in between. The CDR3 runs to 18 residues. CDR1 and CDR2 (germline): LGHDT, YNNKEL (reference sequence). In nucleotides, the CDR3 is TGTGCCAGCAGCCAATGCGTAGGGGTTAGTTGTTGGACAGATACGCAGTATTTT. As protein: CASSQCVGVSCWTDTQYF.

V usage is TRBV4-1 and J usage is TRBJ2-5; D is unresolved. The ends were cut back, 7 bases at V and 5 bases at J, with 14 bases in the middle. There are 13 residues in the CDR3. Germline loops: CDR1 MGHRA, CDR2 YSYEKL. In DNA, the CDR3 is TGCGCCAGCACTCGGACCCCCGGGGAGACCCAGTACTTC. Encoded protein: CASTRTPGETQYF.

This clonotype was counted a few times. The V call is TRBV6-6, the J call TRBJ1-6; D remains unclear. This CDR3 region has 14 residues. The germline V and J ends were trimmed by 4 bases and 6 bases, with 10 bases remaining between them. Per germline, CDR1 MNHNY and CDR2 SVGAGI (reference sequence). The CDR3 reads CASSWGRANSPLHF. In nucleotides, the CDR3 is TGTGCCAGCAGTTGGGGAAGGGCTAATTCACCCCTCCACTTT.

The chain's CDR3 is CSAFTSGDFTDTQYF. DNA of the CDR3: TGCAGTGCTTTTACTAGCGGGGACTTCACAGATACGCAGTATTTT. The chain recombines TRBV20-1 with TRBJ2-3; TRBD2 aligns across 10 bases. CDR1 is DFQATT, CDR2 SNEGSKA, per germline (reference sequence). The junction had 7 bases not matched to a gene; V was cut back by 5 bases and J by 2 bases. This CDR3 comprises 15 residues.

This clonotype was detected ten times or more. CDR3 DNA: TGTGCCAGCTCACCTAGCGGGGGGACAGGAACCTACGAGCAGTACGTC. Encoded protein: CASSPSGGTGTYEQYV. This chain connects TRBV18 to TRBJ2-7; 10 bases align to TRBD2. Germline CDR1 reads KGHSH; CDR2 reads LQKENI. V dropped 3 bases and J dropped 2; count of bases not matched to a gene: 7. This CDR3 comprises 16 residues.

This clonotype was counted between two and nine times. This chain joins TRBV7-8 and TRBJ2-4; maybe TRBD1 (5 bases). Germline lookup yields CDR1 SGHVS and CDR2 FQNEAQ. V shed 5 bases and J shed 2 bases, with 16 bases lying between them. This CDR3 spans 16 amino acids. CDR3 DNA: TGTGCCAGCAGCCCCAGAGACAGATGGACCAAAAACATTCAGTACTTC. Its translation: CASSPRDRWTKNIQYF.

At least ten counts were recorded for this clonotype. The chain is built from TRBV12-3 or TRBV12-4 and TRBJ2-3; TRBD2 might be the D (7 bases). The V gene lost 3 bases and the J gene lost 2 bases, with 15 bases spanning the gap. The CDR3 runs to 16 residues. In nucleotides, the CDR3 is TGTGCCAGCAGTTTTTTCTTGGGGGGGCCCACAGATACGCAGTATTTT. Translated, it gives CASSFFLGGPTDTQYF.

The chain employs TRBV5-6 and TRBJ1-1; weak D call: TRBD1 (6 bases). Between the trimmed V and J ends, which lost 6 bases and 1 base, there was a span of 10 bases. This CDR3 comprises 13 residues. CDR1 and CDR2 (germline): SGHDT, YYEEEE. Written as DNA, the CDR3 is TGTGCCAGCACCTCGGACAGGAACACTGAAGCTTTCTTT. The encoded protein is CASTSDRNTEAFF.

This chain links TRBV6-2 or TRBV6-3 with TRBJ2-2; 10 bases fit TRBD2. The V and J ends lost 2 bases and 1 base, in that order; junction bases with no gene match: 1. The CDR3 is 16 amino acids. CDR1 MNHEY and CDR2 SVGEGT come from the germline V gene. CDR3 sequence: CASSYERGGNTGELFF. The DNA for the CDR3 is TGTGCCAGCAGTTACGAGCGGGGGGGGAACACCGGGGAGCTGTTTTTT.

This clonotype was seen more than once but under ten times. The V gene is TRBV10-3, the J gene TRBJ2-1, with D perhaps matching TRBD2 (5 bases). Germline CDR1 is ENHRY and CDR2 is SYGVKD. This CDR3 is built from 11 residues. Trimming stripped 7 bases from V and 7 bases from J, with 8 bases between. CDR3: CAITGENEQFF. CDR3 DNA: TGTGCCATCACCGGGGAGAATGAGCAGTTCTTC.

This chain links TRBV6-5 with TRBJ2-5; 7 bases map to TRBD2. The CDR3 covers 15 residues. Germline V gene sequence: CDR1 MNHEY, CDR2 SVGAGI. V gave up 0 bases and J gave up 1 base; unmatched junction bases: 2. The CDR3 region is CASSYSSGIQETQYF. The CDR3 coding sequence is TGTGCCAGCAGTTACTCGAGCGGGATCCAAGAGACCCAGTACTTC.

The V call is TRBV20-1, the J call TRBJ2-7, with D perhaps matching TRBD1 or TRBD2 (6 bases each). The V gene lost 7 bases and the J gene lost 3 bases, with 13 bases spanning the gap. This CDR3 region has 12 residues. Per germline, CDR1 DFQATT and CDR2 SNEGSKA (reference sequence). CDR3 residues: CSVEGGSYEQYF. The CDR3 region has the DNA TGCAGTGTAGAAGGGGGGAGCTACGAGCAGTACTTC.

The V call is TRBV27, the J call TRBJ2-5, with D maybe TRBD1 (5 bases). V was pared by 3 bases and J by 5 bases, with 10 bases between. Looked up from germline, CDR1 is MNHEY and CDR2 is SMNVEV (reference sequence). The CDR3 length is 13 residues. The chain's CDR3 is CASSFNRFETQYF. CDR3 sequence (DNA): TGTGCCAGCAGTTTTAACAGGTTCGAGACCCAGTACTTC.

Ten or more counts support this clonotype. The V call is TRBV3-1, the J call TRBJ1-4; D is perhaps TRBD1 (5 bases). The CDR3 has 14 residues. CDR1 and CDR2 from the germline V gene are LGHDT and YNNKEL (reference sequence). V was clipped by 6 bases and J by 1 base, with 9 bases between them. As DNA, the CDR3 is TGTGCCAGCAGTCCAGGGAGAACTAATGAAAAACTGTTTTTT. It yields the protein CASSPGRTNEKLFF.

This clonotype was seen only a few times. The rearrangement links TRBV20-1 to TRBJ2-4; no reliable D call. V was clipped by 3 bases and J by 0 bases, with 9 bases between them. This CDR3 region has 14 residues. CDR1 is DFQATT, CDR2 SNEGSKA, per germline (reference sequence). The CDR3 is CSARSQLAKNIQYF. The CDR3 DNA is TGCAGTGCTAGGTCGCAGTTAGCCAAAAACATTCAGTACTTC.

This clonotype came up a few times. V is TRBV29-1 and J is TRBJ1-6; no reliable D call. V was clipped by 5 bases and J by 8 bases, with 13 bases between them. This CDR3 comprises 13 residues. The V gene's germline CDR1 is SQVTM and CDR2 ANQGSEA. The CDR3 loop is CSVKITGDSPLHF. The DNA of the CDR3 is TGCAGCGTTAAAATTACGGGTGATTCACCCCTCCACTTT.